The rows below give T cell receptor beta chains drawn from one sample of a study of identifying expanded T cells in peripheral blood. Assay: immunoSEQ multiplex PCR; the TCRdb copy retains only in-frame clones and omits some. The sample shows around 100,000 clones, around 89% of them seen only once. Sequencing used blood. These receptors all stem from a person aged 18 to 75 in good health. The CDR3 runs from the conserved cysteine through the conserved F or W. A D gene is named only where the DNA matches it firmly. Expanded clones are given a class, and other clones once, few, many or no size at all.

V	D	size	J	DNA	CDR3
TRBV20-1	NA	NA	TRBJ2-7	TGCAGTGCTAGATGGGCAGCCGAGCAGTACTTC	CSARWAAEQYF
TRBV13	TRBD1	NA	TRBJ1-1	TGTGCCAGCAGTTTACAGGGGACTGAAGCTTTCTTT	CASSLQGTEAFF
TRBV6-5	NA	NA	TRBJ1-5	TGTGCCAGCAGTTACCGGCCCCACAATCAGCCCCAGCATTTT	CASSYRPHNQPQHF
TRBV2	TRBD1	NA	TRBJ1-5	TGTGCCAGCAGTGGACAGGGGGTGGTCCAGCCCCAGCATTTT	CASSGQGVVQPQHF
TRBV5-4	NA	NA	TRBJ1-1	TGTGCCAGCAGCTTGGGGGAGTCGGCTTTCTTT	CASSLGESAFF
TRBV27	TRBD2	once	TRBJ2-5	TGTGCCAGCAGCTTCGGACTAGCGGGGGGGCCGAGGCGGGAGACCCAGTACTTC	CASSFGLAGGPRRETQYF
TRBV15	NA	few	TRBJ2-1	TGTGCCACCAGCAGAGATTGGGGCAGGGAAGGCCATGAGCAGTTCTTC	CATSRDWGREGHEQFF
TRBV11-2	NA	NA	TRBJ2-3	TGTGCCAGCAGCTTACTTCTTAGCAGTATAGATACGCAGTATTTT	CASSLLLSSIDTQYF
TRBV18	TRBD2	NA	TRBJ2-5	TGTGCCAGCTCACCATCGGGGCTAGCGGGGCTAACTATCCAAGAGACCCAGTACTTC	CASSPSGLAGLTIQETQYF
TRBV7-9	NA	NA	TRBJ1-4	TGTGCCCTAACCGGGGAAGGTGAAAAACTGTTTTTT	CALTGEGEKLFF
TRBV6-6	NA	NA	TRBJ2-7	TGTGCCAGCAGCCCTTATGTGCAGGGGTCCCCCGAGCAGTACTTC	CASSPYVQGSPEQYF
TRBV18	NA	NA	TRBJ2-5	TGTGCCAGCTCATCGAGCGTAGGACAGCCCCCCAAGACCCAGTACTTC	CASSSSVGQPPKTQYF
TRBV27	NA	NA	TRBJ2-7	TGTGCCAGCAGTCCAGGACTGGGTTTCCCTATATCCTACGAGCAGTACTTC	CASSPGLGFPISYEQYF
TRBV25-1	TRBD1	NA	TRBJ2-3	TGTGCCAGTCGTCCCGGGACAGGGGGCGCGGATACGCAGTATTTT	CASRPGTGGADTQYF
TRBV5-5	NA	NA	TRBJ2-7	TGTGCCAGCAGCTTGCTGGCCCGTGTCTCCTACGAGCAGTACTTC	CASSLLARVSYEQYF
TRBV2	TRBD1	NA	TRBJ1-2	TGTGCCAGCATTCAGGACAGGGGGAATGGCTACACCTTC	CASIQDRGNGYTF
TRBV2	NA	NA	TRBJ1-4	TGTGCCAGCAGTGAATGGGGGGCTGGTTTTTATAATGAAAAACTGTTTTTT	CASSEWGAGFYNEKLFF